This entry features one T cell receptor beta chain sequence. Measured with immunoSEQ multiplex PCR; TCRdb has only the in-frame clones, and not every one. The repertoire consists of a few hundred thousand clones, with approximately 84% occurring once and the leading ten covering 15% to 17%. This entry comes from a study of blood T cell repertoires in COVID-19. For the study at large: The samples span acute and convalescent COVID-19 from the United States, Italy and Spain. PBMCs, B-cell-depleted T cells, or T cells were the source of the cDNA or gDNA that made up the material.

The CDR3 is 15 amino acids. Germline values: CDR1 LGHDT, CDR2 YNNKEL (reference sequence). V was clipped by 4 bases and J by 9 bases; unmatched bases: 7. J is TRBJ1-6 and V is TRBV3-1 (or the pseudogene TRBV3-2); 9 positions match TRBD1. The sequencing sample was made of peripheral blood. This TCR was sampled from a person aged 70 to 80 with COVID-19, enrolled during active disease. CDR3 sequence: CASSRMTGGVSPLHF. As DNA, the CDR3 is TGTGCCAGCAGCCGGATGACAGGGGGAGTTTCACCCCTCCACTTT.